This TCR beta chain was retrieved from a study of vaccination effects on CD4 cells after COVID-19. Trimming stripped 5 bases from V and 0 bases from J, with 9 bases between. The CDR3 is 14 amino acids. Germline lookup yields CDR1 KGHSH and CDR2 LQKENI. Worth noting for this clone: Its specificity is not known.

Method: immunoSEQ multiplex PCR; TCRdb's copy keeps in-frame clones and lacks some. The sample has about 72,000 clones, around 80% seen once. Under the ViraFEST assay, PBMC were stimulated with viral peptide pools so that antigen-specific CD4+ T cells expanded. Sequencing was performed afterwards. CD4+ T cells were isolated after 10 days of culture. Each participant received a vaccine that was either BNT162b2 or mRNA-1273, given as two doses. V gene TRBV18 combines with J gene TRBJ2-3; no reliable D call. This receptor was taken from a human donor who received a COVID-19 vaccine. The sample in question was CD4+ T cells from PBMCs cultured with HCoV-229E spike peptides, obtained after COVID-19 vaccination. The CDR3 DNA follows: TGTGCCAGCTCAGGGGTGGTAAGCACAGATACGCAGTATTTT. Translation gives CASSGVVSTDTQYF.